This T cell receptor (beta chain) is from a study of circulating and synovial CD4+ cells in juvenile arthritis. Study results and limitations: CPL and bulk CD4 samples differed at least tenfold in T cell genomes.

Points on this clone: No antigen is known for it.

TCRdb keeps only in-frame clones here, not all; method: immunoSEQ multiplex PCR. The sample consists of 34,000 or so clones, approximately 94% of them appearing once. The V end was cut by 0 bases, the J end by 8 bases, with 16 bases between. The CDR3 covers 15 residues. CDR1 and CDR2 (germline): SGHTA, FQGNSA. This clonotype was sampled from a human donor with juvenile idiopathic arthritis. The chain recombines TRBV7-2 with TRBJ1-2, with D maybe TRBD1 (5 bases). Sequencing was done on a sample of CD4+ T cells from blood. The CDR3 spells CASSLARGQGGGYTF. The DNA for the CDR3 is TGTGCCAGCAGCTTAGCGCGTGGGCAGGGTGGAGGCTACACCTTC.